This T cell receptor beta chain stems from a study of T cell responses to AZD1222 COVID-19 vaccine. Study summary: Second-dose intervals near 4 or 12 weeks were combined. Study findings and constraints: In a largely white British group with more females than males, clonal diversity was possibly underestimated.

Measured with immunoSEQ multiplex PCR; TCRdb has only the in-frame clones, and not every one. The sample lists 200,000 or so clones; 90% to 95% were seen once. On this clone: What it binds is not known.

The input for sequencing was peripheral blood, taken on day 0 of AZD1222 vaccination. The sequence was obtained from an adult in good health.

The CDR3, as DNA: TGTGCCAGCAGCGGCACCGCTAATGAAAAACTGTTTTTT. This sequence encodes CASSGTANEKLFF. The chain recombines TRBV4-2 with TRBJ1-4; D gene uncertain. The CDR3 has 13 residues. Germline CDR1 LGHNA, CDR2 YNFKEQ. Deletions cut 5 bases from V and 3 bases from J, with 7 bases between.